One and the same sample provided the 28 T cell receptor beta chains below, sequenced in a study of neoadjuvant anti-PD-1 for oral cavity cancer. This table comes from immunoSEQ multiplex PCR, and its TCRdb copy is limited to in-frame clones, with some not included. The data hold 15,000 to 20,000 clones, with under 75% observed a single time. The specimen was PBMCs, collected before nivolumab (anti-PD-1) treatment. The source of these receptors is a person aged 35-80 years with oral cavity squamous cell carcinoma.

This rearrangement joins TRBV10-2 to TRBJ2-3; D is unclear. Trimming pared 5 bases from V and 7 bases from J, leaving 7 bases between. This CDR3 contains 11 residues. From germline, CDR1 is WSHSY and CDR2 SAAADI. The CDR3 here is CASSPKYTQYF. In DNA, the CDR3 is TGCGCCAGCAGTCCCAAATATACGCAGTATTTT.

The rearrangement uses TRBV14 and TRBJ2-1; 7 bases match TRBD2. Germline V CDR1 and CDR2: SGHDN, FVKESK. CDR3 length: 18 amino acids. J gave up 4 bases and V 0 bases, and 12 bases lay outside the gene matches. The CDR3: CASSQDWGGNTWYNEQFF. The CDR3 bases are TGTGCCAGCAGCCAAGATTGGGGGGGGAATACTTGGTACAATGAGCAGTTCTTC.

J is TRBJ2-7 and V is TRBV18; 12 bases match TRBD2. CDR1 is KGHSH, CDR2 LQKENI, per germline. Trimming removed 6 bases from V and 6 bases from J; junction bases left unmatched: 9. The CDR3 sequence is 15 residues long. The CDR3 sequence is CASSISSGRAGEQYF. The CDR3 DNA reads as TGTGCCAGCTCCATTTCTAGCGGGAGGGCTGGCGAGCAGTACTTC. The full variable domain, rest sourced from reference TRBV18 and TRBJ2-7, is NAGVMQNPRHLVRRRGQEARLRCSPMKGHSHVYWYRQLPEEGLKFMVYLQKENIIDESGMPKERFSAEFPKEGPSILRIQQVVRGDSAAYFCASSISSGRAGEQYFGPGTRLTVT.

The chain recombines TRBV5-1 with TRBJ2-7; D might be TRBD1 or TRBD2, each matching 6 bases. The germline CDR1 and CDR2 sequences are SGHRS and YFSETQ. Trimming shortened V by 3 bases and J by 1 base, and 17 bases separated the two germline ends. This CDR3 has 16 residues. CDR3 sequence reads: CASSSLVGGLSYEQYF. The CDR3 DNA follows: TGCGCCAGCAGCTCCCTAGTTGGGGGGCTTTCCTACGAGCAGTACTTC.

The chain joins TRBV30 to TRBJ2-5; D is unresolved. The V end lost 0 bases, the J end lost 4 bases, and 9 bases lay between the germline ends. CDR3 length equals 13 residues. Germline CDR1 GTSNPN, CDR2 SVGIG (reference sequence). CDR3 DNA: TGTGCCTGGAGTGTACGGCAGGCAGAGACCCAGTACTTC. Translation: CAWSVRQAETQYF.

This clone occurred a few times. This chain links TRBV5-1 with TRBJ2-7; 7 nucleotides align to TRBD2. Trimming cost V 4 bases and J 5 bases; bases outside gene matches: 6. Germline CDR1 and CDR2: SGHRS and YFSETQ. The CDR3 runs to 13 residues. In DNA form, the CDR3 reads TGCGCCAGCAGCGCTAGCGGAGCCCACGAGCAGTACTTC. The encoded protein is CASSASGAHEQYF.

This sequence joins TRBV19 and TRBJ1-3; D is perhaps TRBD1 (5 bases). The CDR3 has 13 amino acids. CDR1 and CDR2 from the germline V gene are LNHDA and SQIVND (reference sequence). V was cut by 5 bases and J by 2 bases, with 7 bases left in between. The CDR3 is CASSPGAGNTIYF. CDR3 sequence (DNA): TGTGCCAGTAGTCCGGGGGCTGGAAACACCATATATTTT.

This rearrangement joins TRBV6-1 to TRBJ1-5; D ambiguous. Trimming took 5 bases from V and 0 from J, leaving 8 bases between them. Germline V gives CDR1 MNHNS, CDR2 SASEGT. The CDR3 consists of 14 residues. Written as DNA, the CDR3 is TGTGCCAGCAGTCAGAGTTATAGCAATCAGCCCCAGCATTTT. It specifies CASSQSYSNQPQHF.

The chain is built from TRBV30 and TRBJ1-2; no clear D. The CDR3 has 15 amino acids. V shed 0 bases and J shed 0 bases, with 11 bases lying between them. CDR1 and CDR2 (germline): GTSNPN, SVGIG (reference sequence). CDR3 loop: CAWSVGVRTNYGYTF. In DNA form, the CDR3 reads TGTGCCTGGAGTGTAGGAGTTCGAACTAACTATGGCTACACCTTC.

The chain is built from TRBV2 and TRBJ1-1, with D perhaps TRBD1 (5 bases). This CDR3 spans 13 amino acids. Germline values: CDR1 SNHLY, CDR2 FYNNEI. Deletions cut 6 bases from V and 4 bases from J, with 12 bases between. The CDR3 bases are TGTGCCAGCAGGGCAGGGCGTAGCACTGAAGCTTTCTTT. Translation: CASRAGRSTEAFF.

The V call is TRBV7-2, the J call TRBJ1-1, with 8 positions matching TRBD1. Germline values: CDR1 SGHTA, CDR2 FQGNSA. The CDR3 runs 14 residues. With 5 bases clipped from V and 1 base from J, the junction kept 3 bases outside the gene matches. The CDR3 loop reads CASSKQGGNTEAFF. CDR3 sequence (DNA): TGTGCCAGCAGCAAACAGGGGGGGAACACTGAAGCTTTCTTT.

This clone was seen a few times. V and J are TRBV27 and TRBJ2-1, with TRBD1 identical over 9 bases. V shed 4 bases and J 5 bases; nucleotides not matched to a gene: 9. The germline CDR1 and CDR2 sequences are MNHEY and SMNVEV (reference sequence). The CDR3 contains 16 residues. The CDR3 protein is CASSWDRARPNNEQFF. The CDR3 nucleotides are TGTGCCAGCAGTTGGGACAGGGCCCGCCCGAACAATGAGCAGTTCTTC.

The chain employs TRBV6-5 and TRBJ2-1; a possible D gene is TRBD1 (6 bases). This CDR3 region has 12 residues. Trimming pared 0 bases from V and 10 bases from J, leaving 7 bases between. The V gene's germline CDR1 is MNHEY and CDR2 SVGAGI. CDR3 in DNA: TGTGCCAGCAGTTACTCGAGGGGGGAGCAGTTCTTC. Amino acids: CASSYSRGEQFF.

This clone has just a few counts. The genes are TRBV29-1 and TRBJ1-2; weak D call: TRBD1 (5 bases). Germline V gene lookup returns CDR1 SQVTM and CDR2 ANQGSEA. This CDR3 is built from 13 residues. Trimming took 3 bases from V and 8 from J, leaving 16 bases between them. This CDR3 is CSVDQGAPEGYTF. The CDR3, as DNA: TGCAGCGTTGACCAAGGGGCCCCCGAGGGCTACACCTTC.

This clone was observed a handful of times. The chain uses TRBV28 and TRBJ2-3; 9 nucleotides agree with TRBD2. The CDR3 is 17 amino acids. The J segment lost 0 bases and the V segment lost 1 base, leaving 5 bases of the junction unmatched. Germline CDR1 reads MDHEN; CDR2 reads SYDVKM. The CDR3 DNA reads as TGTGCCAGCAGTTTATCTCCTACTAGCGGGAGCACAGATACGCAGTATTTT. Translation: CASSLSPTSGSTDTQYF.

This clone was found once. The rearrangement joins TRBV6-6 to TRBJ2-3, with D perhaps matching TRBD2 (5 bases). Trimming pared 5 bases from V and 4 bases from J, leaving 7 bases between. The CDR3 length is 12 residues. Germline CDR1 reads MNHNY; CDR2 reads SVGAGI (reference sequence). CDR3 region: CASSRTADTQYF. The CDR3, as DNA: TGTGCCAGCAGTAGGACTGCAGATACGCAGTATTTT.

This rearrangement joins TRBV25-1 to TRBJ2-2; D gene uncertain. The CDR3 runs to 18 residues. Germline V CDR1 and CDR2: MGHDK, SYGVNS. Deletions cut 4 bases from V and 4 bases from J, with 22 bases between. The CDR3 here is CASSGTPGPGRSTGELFF. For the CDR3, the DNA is TGTGCCAGCAGTGGTACACCCGGACCCGGCAGGAGCACCGGGGAGCTGTTTTTT.

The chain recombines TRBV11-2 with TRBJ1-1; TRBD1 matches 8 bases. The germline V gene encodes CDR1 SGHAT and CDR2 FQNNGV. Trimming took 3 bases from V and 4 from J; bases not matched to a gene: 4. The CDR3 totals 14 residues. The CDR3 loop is CASSLHRGTTEAFF. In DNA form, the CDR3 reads TGTGCCAGCAGCTTGCACAGGGGGACCACTGAAGCTTTCTTT. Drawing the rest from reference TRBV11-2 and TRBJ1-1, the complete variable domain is EAGVAQSPRYKIIEKRQSVAFWCNPISGHATLYWYQQILGQGPKLLIQFQNNGVVDDSQLPKDRFSAERLKGVDSTLKIQPAKLEDSAVYLCASSLHRGTTEAFFGQGTRLTVV.

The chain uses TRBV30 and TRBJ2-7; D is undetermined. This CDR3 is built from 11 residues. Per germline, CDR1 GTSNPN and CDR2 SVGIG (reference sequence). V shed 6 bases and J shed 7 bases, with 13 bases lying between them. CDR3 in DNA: TGTGCCTGCACGCCCCCCGGGGAGCAGTACTTC. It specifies CACTPPGEQYF.

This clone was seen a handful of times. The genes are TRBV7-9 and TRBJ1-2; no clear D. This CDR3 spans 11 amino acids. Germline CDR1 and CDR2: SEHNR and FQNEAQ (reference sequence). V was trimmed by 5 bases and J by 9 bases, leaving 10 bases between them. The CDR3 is CASSTQSRYTF. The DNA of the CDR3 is TGTGCCAGCAGCACGCAGAGCCGCTACACCTTC.

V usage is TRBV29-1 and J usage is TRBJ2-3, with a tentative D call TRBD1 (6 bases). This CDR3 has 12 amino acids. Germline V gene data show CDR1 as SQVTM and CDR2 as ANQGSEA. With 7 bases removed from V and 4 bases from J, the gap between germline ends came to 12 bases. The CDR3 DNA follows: TGCAGCGGGAGGACAGATTCAGATACGCAGTATTTT. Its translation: CSGRTDSDTQYF.

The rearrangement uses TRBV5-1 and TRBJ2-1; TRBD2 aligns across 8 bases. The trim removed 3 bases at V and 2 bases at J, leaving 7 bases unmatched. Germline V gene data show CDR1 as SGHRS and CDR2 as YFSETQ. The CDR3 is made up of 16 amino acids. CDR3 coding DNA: TGCGCCAGCAGCTGGAAACTAGCGGATCCCTACAATGAGCAGTTCTTC. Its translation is CASSWKLADPYNEQFF.

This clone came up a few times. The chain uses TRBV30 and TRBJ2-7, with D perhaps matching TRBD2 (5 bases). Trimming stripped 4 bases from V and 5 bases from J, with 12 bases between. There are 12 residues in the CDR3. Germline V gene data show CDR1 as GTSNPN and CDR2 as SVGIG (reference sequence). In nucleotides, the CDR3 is TGTGCCTGGATGATTGGAGGCCACGAGCAGTACTTC. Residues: CAWMIGGHEQYF.

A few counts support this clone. DNA of the CDR3: TGTGCCAGCAAACCGTACATAAACTACGAGCAGTACTTC. Translation gives CASKPYINYEQYF. The chain is built from TRBV6-5 and TRBJ2-7, with D hard to call. Germline lookup yields CDR1 MNHEY and CDR2 SVGAGI. The CDR3 runs 13 residues. V lost 7 bases to trimming and J lost 3 bases, with 13 bases between them.

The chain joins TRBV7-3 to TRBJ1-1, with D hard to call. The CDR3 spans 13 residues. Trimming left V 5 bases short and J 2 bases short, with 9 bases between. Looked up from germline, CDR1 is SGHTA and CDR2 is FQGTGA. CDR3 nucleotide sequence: TGTGCCAGCAGCCGGGAAATTAACACTGAAGCTTTCTTT. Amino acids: CASSREINTEAFF.

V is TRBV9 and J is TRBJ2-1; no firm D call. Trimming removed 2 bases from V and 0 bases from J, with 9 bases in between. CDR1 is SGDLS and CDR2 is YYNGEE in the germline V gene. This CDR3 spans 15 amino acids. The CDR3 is CASSVTFSSYNEQFF. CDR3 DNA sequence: TGTGCCAGCAGCGTCACCTTTAGCTCCTACAATGAGCAGTTCTTC.

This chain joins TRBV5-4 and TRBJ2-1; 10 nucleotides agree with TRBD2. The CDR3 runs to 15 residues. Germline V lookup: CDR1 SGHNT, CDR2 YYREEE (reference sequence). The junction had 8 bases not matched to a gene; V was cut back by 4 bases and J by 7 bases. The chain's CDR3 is CASSHTSGTLNEQFF. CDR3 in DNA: TGTGCCAGCAGCCATACTAGCGGGACCTTAAATGAGCAGTTCTTC.

CDR3 residues: CASRKRLAGYNEQFF. CDR3 DNA: TGTGCCAGCAGAAAGAGACTAGCGGGATACAATGAGCAGTTCTTC. The chain is built from TRBV2 and TRBJ2-1, with TRBD2 matching 11 bases. Unmatched junction bases numbered 5, after V lost 6 bases and J lost 4 bases. This CDR3 comprises 15 residues. From germline, CDR1 is SNHLY and CDR2 FYNNEI.